These 8 T cell receptor beta chains originate from one sample sequenced in a study of cytomegalovirus exposure and HLA in healthy donors. Researchers ran the PCR with 60 Vbeta and 13 Jbeta primers. Sequencing used immunoSEQ multiplex PCR; TCRdb keeps in-frame clones, though not all of them. The sample consists of under 200,000 clones, 82% of them appearing once. Source material: PBMCs. Source of these receptors: a girl aged 10 to 17 in good health and CMV-seropositive.

The rearrangement joins TRBV6-5 to TRBJ1-2; D remains ambiguous. With 6 bases removed from V and 13 bases from J, the gap between germline ends came to 18 bases. The germline CDR1 and CDR2 sequences are MNHEY and SVGAGI. The length of the CDR3 is 12 residues. In nucleotides, the CDR3 is TGTGCCAGCAGGGCTGGGCCCGCGACGATCACCTTC. This encodes CASRAGPATITF.

This chain joins TRBV5-4 and TRBJ1-4; D is uncertain. CDR1 is SGHNT and CDR2 is YYREEE in the germline V gene (reference sequence). The CDR3 runs to 17 residues. Trimming took 4 bases from V and 8 from J, leaving 24 bases between them. The CDR3 region is CASSREPRIITEEKLFF. In nucleotides, the CDR3 is TGTGCCAGCAGCCGCGAACCCCGGATCATAACGGAGGAAAAACTGTTTTTT.

The genes are TRBV19 and TRBJ2-1; 11 bases align to TRBD2. V trimming: 4 bases; J trimming: 4 bases; junction bases outside the gene matches: 6. Germline V gives CDR1 LNHDA, CDR2 SQIVND (reference sequence). This CDR3 region has 16 residues. The DNA of the CDR3 is TGTGCCAGTAGTAGACTAGCGGGGAAGCAATACAATGAGCAGTTCTTC. Encoded protein: CASSRLAGKQYNEQFF.

V and J are TRBV30 and TRBJ2-2; 7 bases agree with TRBD1. The length of the CDR3 is 13 residues. Trimming at V came to 3 bases and at J to 6 bases, leaving 4 bases not matched to a gene. Germline CDR1 is GTSNPN and CDR2 is SVGIG (reference sequence). The CDR3 DNA follows: TGTGCCTGGAGCGGGACAGTTCCCGGGGAGCTGTTTTTT. Protein sequence: CAWSGTVPGELFF.

The chain uses TRBV29-1 and TRBJ1-1, with 9 bases matching TRBD1. Germline CDR1 and CDR2: SQVTM and ANQGSEA. The CDR3 extends over 13 amino acids. The junction had 6 bases not matched to a gene; V was cut back by 6 bases and J by 4 bases. CDR3 residues: CSVAQGAGTEAFF. For the CDR3, the DNA is TGCAGCGTCGCACAGGGGGCTGGCACTGAAGCTTTCTTT.

The chain employs TRBV30 and TRBJ1-4; no clear D gene. The V gene's germline CDR1 is GTSNPN and CDR2 SVGIG (reference sequence). V was trimmed by 6 bases and J by 0 bases, leaving 8 bases between them. The length of the CDR3 is 13 residues. CDR3 nucleotides: TGTGCCTGTGGCATCACAACTAATGAAAAACTGTTTTTT. It specifies CACGITTNEKLFF.

In this sample, this clone turned up once. The rearrangement uses TRBV7-2 and TRBJ2-2; 8 nucleotides match TRBD1. There are 16 residues in the CDR3. Per germline, CDR1 SGHTA and CDR2 FQGNSA. Unmatched junction bases numbered 9, after V lost 1 base and J lost 8 bases. The CDR3 loop reads CASSLGDGTGVGELFF. The CDR3, as DNA: TGTGCCAGCAGCTTAGGTGACGGGACAGGAGTTGGGGAGCTGTTTTTT.

This chain links TRBV28 with TRBJ2-7; 7 nucleotides align to TRBD2. The germline V gene has CDR1 MDHEN and CDR2 SYDVKM. The CDR3 extends over 14 amino acids. Trimming at V came to 11 bases and at J to 3 bases, leaving 13 bases not matched to a gene. CDR3 residues: CAGQRSGGIYEQYF. The CDR3 DNA is TGTGCCGGCCAGCGTTCGGGGGGAATCTACGAGCAGTACTTC. The whole variable domain, filled in from reference TRBV28 and TRBJ2-7, reads DVKVTQSSRYLVKRTGEKVFLECVQDMDHENMFWYRQDPGLGLRLIYFSYDVKMKEKGDIPEGYSVSREKKERFSLILESASTNQTSMYLCAGQRSGGIYEQYFGPGTRLTVT.